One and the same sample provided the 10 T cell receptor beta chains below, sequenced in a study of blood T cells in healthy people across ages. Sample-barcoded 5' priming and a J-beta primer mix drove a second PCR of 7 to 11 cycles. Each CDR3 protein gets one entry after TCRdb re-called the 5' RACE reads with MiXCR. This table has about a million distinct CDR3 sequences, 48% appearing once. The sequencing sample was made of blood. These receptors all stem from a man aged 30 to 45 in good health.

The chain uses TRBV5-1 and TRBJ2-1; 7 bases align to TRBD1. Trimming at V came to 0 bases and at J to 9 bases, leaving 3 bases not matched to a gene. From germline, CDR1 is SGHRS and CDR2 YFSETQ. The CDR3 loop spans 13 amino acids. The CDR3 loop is CASSLAQGFEQFF. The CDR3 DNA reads TGCGCCAGCAGCTTGGCACAGGGGTTTGAGCAGTTCTTC.

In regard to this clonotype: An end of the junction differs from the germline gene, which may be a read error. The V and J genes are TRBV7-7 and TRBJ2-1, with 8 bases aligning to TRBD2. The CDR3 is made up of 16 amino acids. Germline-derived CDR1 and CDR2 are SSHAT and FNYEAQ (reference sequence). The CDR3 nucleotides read TGTGCTAGCAGCTTGGGGAGCGGGGGACCCCACAATGGGCAGTTCTTC. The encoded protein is CASSLGSGGPHNGQFF.

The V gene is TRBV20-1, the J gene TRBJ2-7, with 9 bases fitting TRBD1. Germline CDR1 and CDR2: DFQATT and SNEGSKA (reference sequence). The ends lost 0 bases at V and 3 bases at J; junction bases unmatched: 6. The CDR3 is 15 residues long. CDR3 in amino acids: CSARDVGQGSYEQYF. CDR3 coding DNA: TGCAGTGCTAGAGATGTGGGACAGGGAAGCTACGAGCAGTACTTC.

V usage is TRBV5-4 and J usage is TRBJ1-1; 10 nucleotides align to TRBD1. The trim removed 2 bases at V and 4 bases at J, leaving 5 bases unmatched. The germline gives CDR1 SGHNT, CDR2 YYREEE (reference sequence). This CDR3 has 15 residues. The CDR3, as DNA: TGTGCCAGCAGCTTCGGACAGGGGGTCCTCACTGAAGCTTTCTTT. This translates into CASSFGQGVLTEAFF.

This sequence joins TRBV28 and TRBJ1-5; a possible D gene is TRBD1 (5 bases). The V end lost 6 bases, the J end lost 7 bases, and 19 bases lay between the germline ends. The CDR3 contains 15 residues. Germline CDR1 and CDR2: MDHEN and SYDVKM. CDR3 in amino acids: CASSPGQGEIQPQHF. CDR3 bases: TGTGCCAGCAGCCCAGGGCAGGGTGAAATCCAGCCCCAGCATTTT.

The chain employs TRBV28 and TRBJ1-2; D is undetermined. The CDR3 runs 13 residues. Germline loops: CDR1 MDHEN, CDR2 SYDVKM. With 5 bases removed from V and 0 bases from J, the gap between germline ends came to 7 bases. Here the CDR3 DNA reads TGTGCCAGCAGTCCTACACCTAACTATGGCTACACCTTC. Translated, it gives CASSPTPNYGYTF.

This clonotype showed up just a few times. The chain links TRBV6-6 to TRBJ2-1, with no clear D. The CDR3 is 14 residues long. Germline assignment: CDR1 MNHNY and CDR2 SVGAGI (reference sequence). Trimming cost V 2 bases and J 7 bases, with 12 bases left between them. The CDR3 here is CASSYLSTQNEQFF. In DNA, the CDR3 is TGTGCCAGCAGTTACCTCAGCACACAGAATGAGCAGTTCTTC.

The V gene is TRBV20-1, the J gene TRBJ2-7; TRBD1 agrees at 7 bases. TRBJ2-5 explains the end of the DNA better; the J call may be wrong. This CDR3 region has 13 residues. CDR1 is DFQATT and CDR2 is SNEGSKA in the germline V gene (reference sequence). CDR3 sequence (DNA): TGCAGTGCTCCTCCCCAGGGGGTAGAGACCCAGTACTTC. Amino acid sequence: CSAPPQGVETQYF.

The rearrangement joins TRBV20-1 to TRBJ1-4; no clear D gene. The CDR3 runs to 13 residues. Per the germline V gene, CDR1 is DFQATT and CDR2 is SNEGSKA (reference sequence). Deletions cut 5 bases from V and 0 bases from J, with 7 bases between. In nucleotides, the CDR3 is TGCAGTGCTCAGGAGACAACTAATGAAAAACTGTTTTTT. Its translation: CSAQETTNEKLFF.

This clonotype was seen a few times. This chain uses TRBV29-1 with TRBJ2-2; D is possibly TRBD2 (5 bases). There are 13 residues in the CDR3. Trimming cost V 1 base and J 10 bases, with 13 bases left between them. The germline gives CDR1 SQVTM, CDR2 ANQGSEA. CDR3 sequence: CSVEVGLYEELFF. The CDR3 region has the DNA TGCAGCGTTGAAGTCGGACTTTATGAGGAGCTGTTTTTT.